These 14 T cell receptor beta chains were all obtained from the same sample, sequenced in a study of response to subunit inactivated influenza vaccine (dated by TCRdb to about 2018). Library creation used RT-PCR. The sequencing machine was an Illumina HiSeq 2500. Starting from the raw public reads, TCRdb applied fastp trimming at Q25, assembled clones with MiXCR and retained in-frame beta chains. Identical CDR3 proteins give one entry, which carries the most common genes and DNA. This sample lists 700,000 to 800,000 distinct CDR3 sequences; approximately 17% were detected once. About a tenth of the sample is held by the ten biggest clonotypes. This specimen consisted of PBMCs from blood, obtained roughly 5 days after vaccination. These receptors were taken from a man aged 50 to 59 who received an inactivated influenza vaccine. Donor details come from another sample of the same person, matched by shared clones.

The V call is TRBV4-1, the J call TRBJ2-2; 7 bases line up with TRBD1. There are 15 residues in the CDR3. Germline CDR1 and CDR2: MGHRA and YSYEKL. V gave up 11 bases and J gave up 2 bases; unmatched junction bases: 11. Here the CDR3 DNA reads TGCGCCGCCGGGTCCTGGACAGGCAACACCGGGGAGCTGTTTTTT. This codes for CAAGSWTGNTGELFF.

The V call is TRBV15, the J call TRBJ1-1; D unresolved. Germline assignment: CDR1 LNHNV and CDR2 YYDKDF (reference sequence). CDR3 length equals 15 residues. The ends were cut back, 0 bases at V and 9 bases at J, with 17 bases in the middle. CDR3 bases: TGTGCCACCAGCAGAGATTATGGAGGGTCAGCGAAAGCTTTCTTT. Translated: CATSRDYGGSAKAFF.

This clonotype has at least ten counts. DNA of the CDR3: TGCGCCAGCAGCCTGACTAGCGGGGAAGATACGCAGTATTTT. Its protein product is CASSLTSGEDTQYF. The chain employs TRBV5-1 and TRBJ2-3, with TRBD2 matching over 11 bases. In germline, CDR1 is SGHRS, CDR2 YFSETQ. This CDR3 is 14 amino acids long. The V gene end was trimmed by 4 bases and the J gene end by 5 bases; junction bases not matched to a gene: 3.

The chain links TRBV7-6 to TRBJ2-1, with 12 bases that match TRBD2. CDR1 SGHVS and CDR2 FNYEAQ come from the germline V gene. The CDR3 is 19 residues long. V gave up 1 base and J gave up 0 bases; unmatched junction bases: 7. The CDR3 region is CASSLVTSGGKSSYNEQFF. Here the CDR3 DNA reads TGTGCCAGCAGCTTAGTCACTAGCGGGGGGAAGAGCTCCTACAATGAGCAGTTCTTC.

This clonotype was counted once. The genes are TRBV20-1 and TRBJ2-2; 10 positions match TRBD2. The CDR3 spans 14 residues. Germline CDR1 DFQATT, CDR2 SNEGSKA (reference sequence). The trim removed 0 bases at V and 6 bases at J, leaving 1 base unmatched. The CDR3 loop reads CSARDLAGAGELFF. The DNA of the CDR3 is TGCAGTGCTAGAGATCTAGCGGGGGCCGGGGAGCTGTTTTTT.

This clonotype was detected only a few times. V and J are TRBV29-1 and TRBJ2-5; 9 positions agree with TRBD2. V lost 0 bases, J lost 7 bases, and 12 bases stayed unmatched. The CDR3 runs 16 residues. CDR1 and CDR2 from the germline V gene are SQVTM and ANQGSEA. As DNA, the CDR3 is TGCAGCGTTGAAGATTCAGGTCTAGCGGGGAGTGGGACCCAGTACTTC. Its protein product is CSVEDSGLAGSGTQYF.

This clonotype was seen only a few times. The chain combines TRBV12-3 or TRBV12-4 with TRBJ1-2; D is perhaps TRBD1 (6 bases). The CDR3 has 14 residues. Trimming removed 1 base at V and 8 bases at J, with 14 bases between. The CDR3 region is CASSLGATGNGYTF. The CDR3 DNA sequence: TGTGCCAGCAGTTTAGGGGCCACAGGGAACGGCTACACCTTC.

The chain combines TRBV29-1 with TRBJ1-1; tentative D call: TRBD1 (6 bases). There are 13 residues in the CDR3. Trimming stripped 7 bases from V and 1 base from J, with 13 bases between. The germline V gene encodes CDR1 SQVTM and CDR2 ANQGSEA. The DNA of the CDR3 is TGCAGCGCAGGAGGGGGGCCGAACACTGAAGCTTTCTTT. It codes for CSAGGGPNTEAFF.

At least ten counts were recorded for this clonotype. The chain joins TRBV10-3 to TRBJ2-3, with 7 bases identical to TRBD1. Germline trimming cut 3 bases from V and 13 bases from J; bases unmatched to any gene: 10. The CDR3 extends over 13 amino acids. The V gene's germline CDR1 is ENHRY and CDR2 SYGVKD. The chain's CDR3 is CAISDGTAVREYF. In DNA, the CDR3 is TGTGCCATCAGTGACGGGACAGCCGTTCGTGAGTATTTT.

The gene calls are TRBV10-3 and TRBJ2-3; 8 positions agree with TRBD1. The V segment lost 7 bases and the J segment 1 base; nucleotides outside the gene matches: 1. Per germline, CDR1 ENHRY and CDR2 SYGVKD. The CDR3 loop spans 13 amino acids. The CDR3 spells CAIKGQGTDTQYF. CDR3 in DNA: TGTGCCATCAAGGGACAGGGCACAGATACGCAGTATTTT.

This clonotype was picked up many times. The CDR3 here is CASSYGGSPTDTQYF. For the CDR3, the DNA is TGTGCCAGCAGCTATGGGGGGTCCCCCACAGATACGCAGTATTTT. The chain has TRBV7-6 and TRBJ2-3; TRBD2 might be the D (6 bases). The CDR3 spans 15 residues. Per germline, CDR1 SGHVS and CDR2 FNYEAQ. V was trimmed by 4 bases and J by 2 bases, leaving 13 bases between them.

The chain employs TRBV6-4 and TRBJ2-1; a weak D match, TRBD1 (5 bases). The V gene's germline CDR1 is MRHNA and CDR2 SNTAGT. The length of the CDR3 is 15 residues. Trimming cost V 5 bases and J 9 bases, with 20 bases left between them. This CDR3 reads CASSPRQTGVGEQFF. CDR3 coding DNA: TGTGCCAGCAGTCCAAGACAGACCGGCGTCGGTGAGCAGTTCTTC.

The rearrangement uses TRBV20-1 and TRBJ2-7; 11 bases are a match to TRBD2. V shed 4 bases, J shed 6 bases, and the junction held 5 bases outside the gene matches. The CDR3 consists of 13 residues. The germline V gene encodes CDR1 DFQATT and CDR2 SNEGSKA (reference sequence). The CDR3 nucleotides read TGCAGTGCTATAGCGGGAGGGATAACCGAGCAGTACTTC. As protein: CSAIAGGITEQYF.

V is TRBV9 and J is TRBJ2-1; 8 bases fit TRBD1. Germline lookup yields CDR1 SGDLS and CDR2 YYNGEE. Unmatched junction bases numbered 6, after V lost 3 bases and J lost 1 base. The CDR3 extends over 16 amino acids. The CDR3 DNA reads TGTGCCAGCAGCGCTCAGGGGGCAGGGTCCTACAATGAGCAGTTCTTC. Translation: CASSAQGAGSYNEQFF.